This TCR beta chain was found in a study of identical twins. This clonotype was seen a handful of times. Template switching (which added a universal primer site) was used, and cDNA carried unique molecular identifiers. TCRdb reanalysed the 5' RACE reads using MiXCR and keeps one entry per CDR3 protein. The table includes under 450,000 distinct CDR3 sequences, approximately 17% detected once. Unmatched junction bases numbered 8, after V lost 5 bases and J lost 5 bases. The CDR3 consists of 15 residues. Looked up from germline, CDR1 is MDHEN and CDR2 is SYDVKM. Healthy Caucasian donors formed the entire cohort.

The receptor was derived from a man aged 50 or older in good health. The sequenced sample consisted of naive T cells sorted from blood. The gene calls are TRBV28 and TRBJ2-1; TRBD2 agrees at 8 bases. The chain's CDR3 is CASSRHSGGNNEQFF. CDR3 coding DNA: TGTGCCAGCAGTCGCCACAGCGGGGGAAACAATGAGCAGTTCTTC.